Listed here are 27 T cell receptor beta chains from one sample, sequenced in a study of vaccination and CD4 T cells after COVID-19. Treatment in this sample: approximately 9-day PBMC culture with coronavirus spike peptide pools or control peptides (ViraFEST assay). The unexposed donor's CD4+ T cells were collected before the COVID-19 pandemic (2011-2018). Antigens for these TCRs are unknown. Sequenced with the Oncomine TCR Beta short-read assay was DNA taken from cultured CD4+ T cells. One entry per CDR3 protein, called by TCRdb with MiXCR from the PCR reads. The sample yields approximately 4,600 distinct CDR3 sequences, 58% seen once. Sample: CD4+ T cells from blood, cultured in vitro. All receptors derive from a human donor in good health.

This clonotype was detected only a few times. The CDR3 loop reads CSARENSNQPQHF. CDR3 bases: TGCAGTGCTAGAGAAAATAGCAATCAGCCCCAGCATTTT. This chain links TRBV20-1 with TRBJ1-5, with D hard to call. CDR1 is DFQATT, CDR2 SNEGSKA, per germline (reference sequence). The V gene lost 0 bases and the J gene lost 0 bases, with 3 bases spanning the gap. This CDR3 region has 13 residues.

This rearrangement joins TRBV7-6 to TRBJ2-5; TRBD1 agrees at 7 bases. This CDR3 region has 14 residues. Per germline, CDR1 SGHVS and CDR2 FNYEAQ. J was trimmed by 5 bases and V by 5 bases; bases with no gene match: 8. The CDR3 region is CASSRTGAGETQYF. Here the CDR3 DNA reads TGTGCCAGCAGCAGAACAGGGGCAGGGGAGACCCAGTACTTC.

The gene calls are TRBV30 and TRBJ1-5; tentatively, D is TRBD1 (6 bases). CDR1 is GTSNPN, CDR2 SVGIG, per germline (reference sequence). CDR3 length: 13 amino acids. Trimming removed 7 bases from V and 4 bases from J, with 14 bases in between. The CDR3 region has the DNA TGTGCCTTCATGACAGGTCTTAATCAGCCCCAGCATTTT. Translating it yields CAFMTGLNQPQHF. The variable domain in full, with the rest retrieved from reference TRBV30 and TRBJ1-5, is SQTIHQWPATLVQPVGSPLSLECTVEGTSNPNLYWYRQAAGRGLQLLFYSVGIGQISSEVPQNLSASRPQDRQFILSSKKLLLSDSGFYLCAFMTGLNQPQHFGDGTRLSIL.

J is TRBJ1-5 and V is TRBV6-5; TRBD1 is a possible D gene (6 bases). The V gene's germline CDR1 is MNHEY and CDR2 SVGAGI. CDR3 length: 14 residues. V dropped 2 bases and J dropped 5 bases, with 10 bases sitting between them. CDR3 protein: CASSYGTWDQPQHF. The CDR3 nucleotides are TGTGCCAGCAGTTACGGGACATGGGATCAGCCCCAGCATTTT.

The chain links TRBV30 to TRBJ1-6, with unresolved D. The V gene's germline CDR1 is GTSNPN and CDR2 SVGIG (reference sequence). The germline V and J ends were trimmed by 0 bases and 10 bases, with 4 bases remaining between them. CDR3 length: 11 residues. CDR3 nucleotide sequence: TGTGCCTGGAGTGTCGACTCACCCCTCCACTTT. Its translation is CAWSVDSPLHF.

The chain is built from TRBV7-6 and TRBJ2-2, with unresolved D. The germline CDR1 and CDR2 sequences are SGHVS and FNYEAQ. The CDR3 is 13 residues long. Trimming pared 4 bases from V and 7 bases from J, leaving 10 bases between. The CDR3 loop is CASSSTAIGELFF. Written as DNA, the CDR3 is TGTGCCAGCAGCTCAACAGCGATCGGGGAGCTGTTTTTT.

This clonotype ranks as large. The J gene is TRBJ2-5, the V gene TRBV6-1; 9 bases align to TRBD1. This CDR3 is built from 15 residues. V shed 6 bases and J 5 bases; nucleotides not matched to a gene: 10. Germline CDR1 reads MNHNS; CDR2 reads SASEGT. Written as DNA, the CDR3 is TGTGCCAGCAGGGCGACAGGGGGTCGGCTGGAGACCCAGTACTTC. The encoded protein is CASRATGGRLETQYF.

The V call is TRBV7-2, the J call TRBJ1-5; D is possibly TRBD1 (6 bases). Trimming pared 5 bases from V and 3 bases from J, leaving 11 bases between. The CDR3 has 14 residues. Germline V CDR1 and CDR2: SGHTA, FQGNSA. Written as DNA, the CDR3 is TGTGCCAGCAGCCGGGACAAGTTCAATCAGCCCCAGCATTTT. Its protein product is CASSRDKFNQPQHF.

By sample share, this clonotype is large (0.1 to 1%). The chain employs TRBV6-2 or TRBV6-3 and TRBJ2-3; perhaps D is TRBD1 or TRBD2 (6 bases each). Germline V gene data show CDR1 as MNHEY and CDR2 as SVGEGT. Trimming pared 0 bases from V and 1 base from J, leaving 8 bases between. This CDR3 is built from 15 residues. This CDR3 is CASSYSRGRTDTQYF. The CDR3 DNA is TGTGCCAGCAGTTACTCCCGGGGGCGCACAGATACGCAGTATTTT.

This clonotype has more than one count but fewer than ten. The chain employs TRBV7-8 and TRBJ2-2; D ambiguous. CDR3 length equals 17 residues. With 1 base removed from V and 0 bases from J, the gap between germline ends came to 12 bases. CDR1 is SGHVS and CDR2 is FQNEAQ in the germline V gene. The chain's CDR3 is CASSLGYEVANTGELFF. The CDR3 DNA follows: TGTGCCAGCAGCTTAGGGTATGAGGTAGCGAACACCGGGGAGCTGTTTTTT.

This clonotype occurred once. The DNA for the CDR3 is TGTGCCAGCAGCCGAGGGGGGTTTGAGACAGATACGCAGTATTTT. Translating gives CASSRGGFETDTQYF. The chain is built from TRBV12-3 or TRBV12-4 and TRBJ2-3; D may match TRBD1 or TRBD2 (6 bases each). The CDR3 covers 15 residues. The ends were cut back, 6 bases at V and 3 bases at J, with 16 bases in the middle.

This clonotype was recorded a few times. The rearrangement joins TRBV7-9 to TRBJ2-7; TRBD2 is a possible D gene (6 bases). The CDR3 runs 14 residues. The germline gives CDR1 SEHNR, CDR2 FQNEAQ (reference sequence). The germline V and J ends were trimmed by 2 bases and 6 bases, with 14 bases remaining between them. The CDR3 sequence is CASSLYTEGFEQYF. Written as DNA, the CDR3 is TGTGCCAGCAGCTTATATACGGAGGGGTTCGAGCAGTACTTC.

The sample holds a few counts of this clonotype. The V gene is TRBV6-2 or TRBV6-3, the J gene TRBJ1-1, with D hard to call. CDR3 size: 13 residues. Looked up from germline, CDR1 is MNHEY and CDR2 is SVGEGT. Trimming took off 2 bases at V and 7 bases at J, with 11 bases between the two ends. CDR3: CASSYASPVEAFF. The CDR3 coding sequence is TGTGCCAGCAGTTACGCCAGTCCGGTTGAAGCTTTCTTT.

The chain joins TRBV6-1 to TRBJ1-5; no reliable D call. Trimming removed 4 bases from V and 7 bases from J, with 17 bases in between. The CDR3 covers 15 residues. CDR1 is MNHNS and CDR2 is SASEGT in the germline V gene. CDR3 sequence reads: CASSVAEGVGQPQHF. As DNA, the CDR3 is TGTGCCAGCAGTGTGGCGGAGGGAGTAGGGCAGCCCCAGCATTTT.

J is TRBJ1-1 and V is TRBV19; D gene unclear. Trimming removed 0 bases from V and 2 bases from J, with 7 bases in between. Germline CDR1 and CDR2: LNHDA and SQIVND (reference sequence). The CDR3 runs to 14 residues. In DNA, the CDR3 is TGTGCCAGTAGTATAGACCCAGGCAACACTGAAGCTTTCTTT. Residues: CASSIDPGNTEAFF.

This chain links TRBV30 with TRBJ1-2; perhaps TRBD1 as D (5 bases). This CDR3 spans 13 amino acids. The germline CDR1 and CDR2 sequences are GTSNPN and SVGIG (reference sequence). Trimming cost V 3 bases and J 8 bases, with 16 bases left between them. The CDR3 nucleotides read TGTGCCTGGAGCTATACAGGAGTTGGCGGCTACACCTTC. It codes for CAWSYTGVGGYTF.

The rearrangement links TRBV18 to TRBJ2-2, with D possibly TRBD2 on 5 matching bases. CDR3 length equals 14 residues. Trimming took 3 bases from V and 7 from J, leaving 12 bases between them. Germline values: CDR1 KGHSH, CDR2 LQKENI. CDR3 in DNA: TGTGCCAGCTCACCGGTGAGGGTTGGCGGGGAGCTGTTTTTT. Translated: CASSPVRVGGELFF.

This chain joins TRBV19 and TRBJ1-5; D is uncertain. With 0 bases removed from V and 3 bases from J, the gap between germline ends came to 9 bases. Germline V gives CDR1 LNHDA, CDR2 SQIVND (reference sequence). There are 15 residues in the CDR3. DNA for the CDR3: TGTGCCAGTAGTATAGATGGCCGGATCAATCAGCCCCAGCATTTT. Translated, it gives CASSIDGRINQPQHF.

This clonotype has a handful of counts. This sequence joins TRBV7-6 and TRBJ2-3, with a possible D match to TRBD2 (5 bases). Germline lookup yields CDR1 SGHVS and CDR2 FNYEAQ. The CDR3 has 14 amino acids. Trimming removed 0 bases at V and 6 bases at J, with 10 bases between. The CDR3 sequence is CASSLAGVRDTQYF. CDR3 in DNA: TGTGCCAGCAGCTTAGCGGGAGTTAGGGATACGCAGTATTTT.

The sample holds a few counts of this clonotype. The V call is TRBV29-1, the J call TRBJ1-2, with 8 bases matching TRBD1. The V gene's germline CDR1 is SQVTM and CDR2 ANQGSEA. This CDR3 is built from 17 residues. J gave up 4 bases and V 0 bases, and 13 bases lay outside the gene matches. CDR3 nucleotide sequence: TGCAGCGTTGAAGAAGCAGGGGGCGACTCCCACGGCTATGGCTACACCTTC. This gives the protein CSVEEAGGDSHGYGYTF.

This chain uses TRBV19 with TRBJ1-2, with D uncertain. V lost 4 bases and J 4 bases, leaving 13 bases between the germline ends. This CDR3 spans 14 amino acids. Germline V gives CDR1 LNHDA, CDR2 SQIVND (reference sequence). Here the CDR3 DNA reads TGTGCCAGTAGTACCAACAAGGCGAGCTATGGCTACACCTTC. It yields the protein CASSTNKASYGYTF.

This rearrangement joins TRBV5-4 to TRBJ1-2; tentative D call: TRBD1 (5 bases). CDR3 length equals 13 residues. V was shortened by 1 base and J by 7 bases, with 11 bases between the two germline ends. Looked up from germline, CDR1 is SGHNT and CDR2 is YYREEE (reference sequence). CDR3 sequence (DNA): TGTGCCAGCAGCTTGAAAGGGGTTGGTGGCTACACCTTC. This gives the protein CASSLKGVGGYTF.

There are a few counts of this clonotype. The genes are TRBV7-7 and TRBJ2-7; TRBD1 matches at 7 bases. V dropped 1 base and J dropped 5; count of bases not matched to a gene: 2. This CDR3 comprises 13 residues. CDR1 is SSHAT and CDR2 is FNYEAQ in the germline V gene (reference sequence). DNA of the CDR3: TGTGCCAGCAGCTTAGACAGGGGCGACGAGCAGTACTTC. Encoded protein: CASSLDRGDEQYF.

The chain is built from TRBV6-2 or TRBV6-3 and TRBJ1-5; D unresolved. The CDR3 spans 15 residues. The V and J ends lost 8 bases and 7 bases respectively, with 21 bases between them. From germline, CDR1 is MNHEY and CDR2 SVGEGT. CDR3 DNA sequence: TGTGCCAGCCTTAAGTCCGGATCCTCTGGACAGCCCCAGCATTTT. This translates into CASLKSGSSGQPQHF.

CDR3 region: CSAPTSGRGNEQFF. In DNA form, the CDR3 reads TGCAGTGCCCCTACTAGCGGGAGGGGCAATGAGCAGTTCTTC. This sequence joins TRBV20-1 and TRBJ2-1; 13 nucleotides match TRBD2. V lost 6 bases and J lost 6; bases outside the gene matches: 5. There are 14 residues in the CDR3. Germline CDR1 is DFQATT and CDR2 is SNEGSKA (reference sequence).

The chain links TRBV20-1 to TRBJ1-1, with a weak D call TRBD1 (5 bases). Trimming removed 5 bases at V and 1 base at J, with 14 bases between. Germline lookup yields CDR1 DFQATT and CDR2 SNEGSKA (reference sequence). There are 14 residues in the CDR3. CDR3 sequence (DNA): TGCAGTGCTGGCACCGACAGAGAGAACACTGAAGCTTTCTTT. It specifies CSAGTDRENTEAFF.

The chain couples TRBV27 to TRBJ2-3; 7 nucleotides line up with TRBD2. Germline V CDR1 and CDR2: MNHEY, SMNVEV (reference sequence). The CDR3 runs to 16 residues. Trimming took 4 bases from V and 6 from J; bases not matched to a gene: 13. In DNA form, the CDR3 reads TGTGCCAGCAGTTCGTCTAGCGGCCTACGGGGGGATACGCAGTATTTT. Amino acid sequence: CASSSSSGLRGDTQYF.